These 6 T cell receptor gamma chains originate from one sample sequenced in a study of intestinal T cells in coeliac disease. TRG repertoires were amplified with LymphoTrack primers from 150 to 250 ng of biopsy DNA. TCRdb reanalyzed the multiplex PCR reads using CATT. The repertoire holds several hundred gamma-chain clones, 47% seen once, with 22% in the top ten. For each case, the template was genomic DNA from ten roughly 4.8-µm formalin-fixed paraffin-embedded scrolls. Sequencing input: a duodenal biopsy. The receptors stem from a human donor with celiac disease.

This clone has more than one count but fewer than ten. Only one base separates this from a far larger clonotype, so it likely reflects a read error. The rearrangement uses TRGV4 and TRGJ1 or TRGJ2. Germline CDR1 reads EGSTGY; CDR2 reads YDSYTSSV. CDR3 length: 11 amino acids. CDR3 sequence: CATWDNDKKLF. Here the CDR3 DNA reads TGCGCCACCTGGGATAATGATAAGAAACTCTTT.

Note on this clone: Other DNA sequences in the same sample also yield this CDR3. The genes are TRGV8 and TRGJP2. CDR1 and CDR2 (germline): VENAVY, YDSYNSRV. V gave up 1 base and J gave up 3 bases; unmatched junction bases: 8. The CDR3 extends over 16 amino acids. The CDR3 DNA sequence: TGTGCCACCTGGGATAGCCCAGTTGGTAGTGATTGGATCAAGACGTTT. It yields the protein CATWDSPVGSDWIKTF.

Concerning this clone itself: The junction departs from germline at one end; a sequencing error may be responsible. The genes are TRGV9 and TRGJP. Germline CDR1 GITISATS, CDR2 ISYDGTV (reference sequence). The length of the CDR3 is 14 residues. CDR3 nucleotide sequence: TGTGCCTTGTGGGAGGGGGGGAGTTGGGCAAAAAAGGTGTTC. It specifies CALWEGGSWAKKVF.

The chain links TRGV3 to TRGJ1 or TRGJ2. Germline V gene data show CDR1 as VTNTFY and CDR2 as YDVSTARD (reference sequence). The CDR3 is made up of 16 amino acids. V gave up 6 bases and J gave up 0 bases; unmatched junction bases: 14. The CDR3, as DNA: TGTGCCACCTGGTTAAAGAATGGGTCGAATTATTATAAGAAACTCTTT. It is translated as CATWLKNGSNYYKKLF.

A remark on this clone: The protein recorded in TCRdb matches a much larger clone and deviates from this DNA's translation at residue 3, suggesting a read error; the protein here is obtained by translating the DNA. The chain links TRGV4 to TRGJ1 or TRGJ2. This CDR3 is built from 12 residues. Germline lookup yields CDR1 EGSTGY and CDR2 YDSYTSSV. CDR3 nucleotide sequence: TGTGCCGCCTGGGATGAGCATTATAAGAAACTCTTT. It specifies CAAWDEHYKKLF.

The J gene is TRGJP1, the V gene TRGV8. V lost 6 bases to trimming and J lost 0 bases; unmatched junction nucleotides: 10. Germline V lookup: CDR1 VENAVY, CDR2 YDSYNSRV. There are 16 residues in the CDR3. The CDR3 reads CATWSSTYTTGWFKIF. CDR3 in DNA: TGTGCCACCTGGTCCTCCACCTATACCACTGGTTGGTTCAAGATATTT.